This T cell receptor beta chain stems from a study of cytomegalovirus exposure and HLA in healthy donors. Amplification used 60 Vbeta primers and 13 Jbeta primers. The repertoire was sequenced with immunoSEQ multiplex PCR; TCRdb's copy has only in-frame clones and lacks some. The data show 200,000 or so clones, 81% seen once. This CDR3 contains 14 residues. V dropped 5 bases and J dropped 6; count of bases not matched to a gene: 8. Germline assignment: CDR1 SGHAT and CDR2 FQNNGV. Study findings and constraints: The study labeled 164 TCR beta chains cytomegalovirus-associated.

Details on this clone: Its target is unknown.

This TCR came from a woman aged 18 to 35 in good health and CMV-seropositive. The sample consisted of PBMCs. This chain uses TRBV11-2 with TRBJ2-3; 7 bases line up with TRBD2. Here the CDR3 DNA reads TGTGCCAGCAGCCCGACTAGCTCGTCGGATACGCAGTATTTT. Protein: CASSPTSSSDTQYF.